This is a list of T cell receptor beta chains from one sample in a study of cytomegalovirus exposure and HLA in healthy donors. TCRdb's copy holds only in-frame clones and misses some; the assay was immunoSEQ multiplex PCR. The top ten hold under 0.95% of the sample, which has more than 300,000 clones, approximately 90% seen once. The sequencing input was PBMCs. These receptor sequences come from a woman in her late teens or twenties in good health and CMV-seronegative. CDR3s include the opening cysteine and the closing phenylalanine or tryptophan. D genes are given only for firm matches.

j_call v_call d_call cdr3_aa
TRBJ2-5 TRBV28 TRBD2 CASRSGLAGETQYF
TRBJ1-5 TRBV30 TRBD1 CAWSNPGQAGQPQHF
TRBJ2-7 TRBV2 TRBD1 CASRHPMRQGSYEQYF
TRBJ2-7 TRBV4-1 TRBD1 CASSPVPGTGGYEQYF
TRBJ2-3 TRBV29-1 TRBD1 CSVSRGDTQYF
TRBJ1-2 TRBV19 - CASSIDQRGYGYTF
TRBJ2-3 TRBV30 TRBD1 CAWSGVQGAADTQYF
TRBJ2-7 TRBV27 - CASSLSGDNQYEQYF
TRBJ2-1 TRBV12-2 - CASRFFSVPSSYNEQFF
TRBJ1-2 TRBV2 - CASSETGNYGYTF
TRBJ2-7 TRBV27 - CASSFLREGEQYF
TRBJ1-1 TRBV5-1 TRBD1 CASSWGTGQPFF
TRBJ1-2 TRBV5-8 TRBD1 CASSLVGDSYGYTF
TRBJ2-7 TRBV27 TRBD1 CASSKGTVSGREQYF
TRBJ2-5 TRBV5-6 - CASSFRGFGETQYF
TRBJ1-1 TRBV27 - CASSFAGYTEAFF
TRBJ2-5 TRBV28 TRBD2 CASSSTSGRNFETQYF
TRBJ2-7 TRBV7-9 TRBD1 CASSWTGDPYEQYF
TRBJ1-2 TRBV7-9 - CASSSVTGNYGYTF
TRBJ2-7 TRBV27 TRBD2 CASSGSKGVAGAYEQYF
TRBJ2-7 TRBV5-1 TRBD1 CASSSGGTGEQYF
TRBJ2-7 TRBV7-9 TRBD2 CASSPLAGSYEQYF
TRBJ1-1 TRBV6-5 - CASSYARSTEAFF
TRBJ2-2 TRBV5-1 - CASSLLPSGVSNTGELFF
TRBJ2-1 TRBV4-1 - CASSQVLRVEQFF